This T cell receptor (beta chain) is drawn from a study of blood T cell repertoires in COVID-19. The wider study: From the United States, Italy and Spain came samples of acute and convalescent COVID-19. The analysed material was cDNA or gDNA that came from T cells, B-cell-depleted T cells, or PBMCs.

Original data processing: Reference gene primer amplification gave estimated nucleated cell counts. The assay was immunoSEQ multiplex PCR, and TCRdb's table has in-frame clones only and misses some. V and J calls and clone size are given by that table; D and trimming were obtained from the DNA. The table lists about 15,000 clones, roughly 86% of them singletons. The CDR3 runs 18 residues. Germline trimming cut 0 bases from V and 6 bases from J; bases unmatched to any gene: 13. Germline V lookup: CDR1 ENHRY, CDR2 SYGVKD. The count of this clone is one. This clonotype originated in a human donor in a cohort sampled during active COVID-19. What was sequenced was peripheral blood. V and J are TRBV10-3 and TRBJ2-1, with 8 bases identical to TRBD1. CDR3 protein: CAISESKLSGGRINEQFF. The CDR3 DNA is TGTGCCATCAGTGAGTCGAAGTTATCAGGGGGCAGGATCAATGAGCAGTTCTTC.